The T cell receptor beta chain under discussion was sequenced for a study of blood T cell repertoires in COVID-19. At the level of the study: Whether acute or convalescent, the COVID-19 samples came from the United States, Italy and Spain. T cells, B-cell-depleted T cells, or PBMCs provided the cDNA or gDNA that served as material.

Original handling: Amplified reference gene primers provided the basis for estimating nucleated cell counts. Profiled with immunoSEQ multiplex PCR; TCRdb holds only in-frame clones, not every one. That table furnishes V, J and clone size, whereas the DNA furnished D and trimming. This table has 95,000 to 110,000 clones, more than 70% appearing once. Trimming cost V 3 bases and J 2 bases; bases outside gene matches: 4. Germline CDR1 SGHNT, CDR2 YYREEE (reference sequence). The CDR3 sequence is 15 residues long. The receptor's source is a woman older than 75 in a cohort sampled during active COVID-19. The source material was peripheral blood. The chain is built from TRBV5-4 and TRBJ2-1, with 8 bases fitting TRBD2. CDR3 loop: CASSSGGLAYNEQFF. CDR3 DNA: TGTGCCAGCAGCTCTGGGGGACTAGCCTACAATGAGCAGTTCTTC. Full variable domain (remainder filled in from reference TRBV5-4 and TRBJ2-1): ETGVTQSPTHLIKTRGQQVTLRCSSQSGHNTVSWYQQALGQGPQFIFQYYREEENGRGNFPPRFSGLQFPNYSSELNVNALELDDSALYLCASSSGGLAYNEQFFGPGTRLTVL.